This T cell receptor beta chain was captured by sequencing in a study of OX40 agonist ivuxolimab in advanced cancers. Libraries were prepared by immunoSEQ multiplex PCR; TCRdb keeps only in-frame clonotypes and omits some of them. The data hold some 94,000 clones, with approximately 94% observed a single time. From germline, CDR1 is SGHDT and CDR2 YYEEEE. Trimming cost V 4 bases and J 1 base; bases outside gene matches: 0. This CDR3 has 13 amino acids. The receptor's source is an adult with an advanced solid tumor such as melanoma, head and neck, liver or kidney cancer. The chain links TRBV5-6 to TRBJ2-3, with 7 bases lining up with TRBD1. The material sequenced was CD4+ or CD8+ T cells sorted from blood, taken in a trial of the OX40 agonist ivuxolimab. DNA of the CDR3: TGTGCCAGCAGCCAGGGGGGCACAGATACGCAGTATTTT. Amino acid sequence: CASSQGGTDTQYF.